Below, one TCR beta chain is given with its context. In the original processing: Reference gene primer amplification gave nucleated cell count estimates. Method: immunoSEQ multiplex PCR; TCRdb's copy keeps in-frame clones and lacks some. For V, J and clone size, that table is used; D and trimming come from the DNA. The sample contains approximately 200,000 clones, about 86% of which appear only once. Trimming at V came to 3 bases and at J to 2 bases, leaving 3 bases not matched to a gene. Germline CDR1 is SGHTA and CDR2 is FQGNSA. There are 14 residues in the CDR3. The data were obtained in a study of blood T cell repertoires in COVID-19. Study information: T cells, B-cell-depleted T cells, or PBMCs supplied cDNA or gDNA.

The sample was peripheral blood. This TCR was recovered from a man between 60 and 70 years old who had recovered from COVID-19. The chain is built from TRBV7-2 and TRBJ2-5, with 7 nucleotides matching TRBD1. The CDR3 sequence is CASSFTQGQETQYF. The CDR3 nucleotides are TGTGCCAGCAGCTTCACACAGGGGCAAGAGACCCAGTACTTC.